Sequencing of this T cell receptor (beta chain) was carried out in a study of blood T cell repertoires in COVID-19. This CDR3 has 15 amino acids. Trimming removed 4 bases at V and 0 bases at J, with 13 bases between. Per the germline V gene, CDR1 is KGHSH and CDR2 is LQKENI. This clone was detected only once. Data came from immunoSEQ multiplex PCR; TCRdb stores just in-frame clones and leaves some out. The top ten hold approximately 2% of the sample, which has 250,000 to 300,000 clones, 80% to 90% seen once. This TCR came from a woman in her forties or fifties who had recovered from COVID-19. The chain combines TRBV18 with TRBJ2-7; tentatively, D is TRBD1 (6 bases). Sample: PBMCs or T cells enriched from blood (not recorded which). In DNA form, the CDR3 reads TGTGCCAGCTCACTCAGAGGGACATACTCCTACGAGCAGTACTTC. Translated: CASSLRGTYSYEQYF.